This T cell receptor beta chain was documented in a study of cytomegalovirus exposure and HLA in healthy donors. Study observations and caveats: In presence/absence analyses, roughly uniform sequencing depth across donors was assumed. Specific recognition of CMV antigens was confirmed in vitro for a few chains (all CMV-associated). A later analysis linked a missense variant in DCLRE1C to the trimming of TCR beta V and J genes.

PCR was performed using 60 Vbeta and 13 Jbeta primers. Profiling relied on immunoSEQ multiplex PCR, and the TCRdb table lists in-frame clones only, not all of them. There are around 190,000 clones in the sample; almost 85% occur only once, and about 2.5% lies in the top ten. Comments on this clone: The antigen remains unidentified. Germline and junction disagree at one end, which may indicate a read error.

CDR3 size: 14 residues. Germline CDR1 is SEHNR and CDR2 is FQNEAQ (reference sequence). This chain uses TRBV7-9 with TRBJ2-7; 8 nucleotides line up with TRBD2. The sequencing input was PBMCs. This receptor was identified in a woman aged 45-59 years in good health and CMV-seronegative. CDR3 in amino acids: CSSSLDGRANEQYF. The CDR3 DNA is TGTTCCAGCAGCTTAGACGGGAGGGCAAATGAGCAGTACTTC.